One sample yielded the 22 T cell receptor beta chains listed below, sequenced in a study of identical twins. TCRdb recomputed calls from the 5' RACE reads with MiXCR, one row per CDR3 protein. Among more than 400,000 distinct CDR3 sequences listed, approximately 16% were seen once. This sample also appeared in a second study, on yellow fever vaccine responses in identical twins.

The sample was CD4+ T cells sorted from blood. Source of these receptors: a woman aged 18-35 years in good health.

In this sample, this clonotype turned up a few times. The chain combines TRBV20-1 with TRBJ2-3; D remains ambiguous. The V and J ends lost 6 bases and 2 bases respectively, with 15 bases between them. Germline V lookup: CDR1 DFQATT, CDR2 SNEGSKA (reference sequence). This CDR3 has 14 residues. In DNA, the CDR3 is TGCAGTGCCCGTGGGCCATTTAACACAGATACGCAGTATTTT. Amino acid sequence: CSARGPFNTDTQYF.

This clonotype was seen ten or more times. The chain is built from TRBV4-1 and TRBJ2-1, with 12 bases aligning to TRBD2. The CDR3 extends over 16 amino acids. Germline CDR1 reads MGHRA; CDR2 reads YSYEKL. The V and J ends lost 1 base and 7 bases, in that order; junction bases with no gene match: 5. DNA of the CDR3: TGCGCCAGCAGCCAAGTCCTAGCGGGAGGGGAGAATGAGCAGTTCTTC. Protein product: CASSQVLAGGENEQFF.

This clonotype was observed a handful of times. The J gene is TRBJ2-1, the V gene TRBV20-1, with D uncertain. The V gene's germline CDR1 is DFQATT and CDR2 SNEGSKA (reference sequence). The V and J ends lost 3 bases and 0 bases respectively, with 9 bases between them. The CDR3 sequence is 14 residues long. The CDR3 DNA follows: TGCAGTGCTAGTCGGGCAAGCTCCTACAATGAGCAGTTCTTC. Its translation is CSASRASSYNEQFF.

The table lists this clonotype with a few counts. V is TRBV6-1 and J is TRBJ2-5, with D maybe TRBD1 (5 bases). This CDR3 is 15 amino acids long. Germline CDR1 is MNHNS and CDR2 is SASEGT. V was clipped by 5 bases and J by 2 bases, with 15 bases between them. In DNA form, the CDR3 reads TGTGCCAGCAGTACCCGTGGGGCGAATCAAGAGACCCAGTACTTC. As protein: CASSTRGANQETQYF.

A few counts support this clonotype. The chain's CDR3 is CASSRTSGRLGTQYF. CDR3 in DNA: TGTGCCAGCAGCCGGACTAGCGGGAGATTGGGGACCCAGTACTTC. The gene calls are TRBV7-7 and TRBJ2-5, with 13 bases lining up with TRBD2. The CDR3 spans 15 residues. The germline CDR1 and CDR2 sequences are SSHAT and FNYEAQ (reference sequence). V was pared by 5 bases and J by 7 bases, with 7 bases of the junction left unmatched.

Only a few counts were recorded for this clonotype. The chain joins TRBV25-1 to TRBJ2-5; unclear D gene. CDR1 MGHDK and CDR2 SYGVNS come from the germline V gene. Trimming left V 3 bases short and J 5 bases short, with 16 bases between. CDR3 length equals 15 residues. CDR3 nucleotides: TGTGCCAGCAGTGATCTCAAATCTCGAGTTGAGACCCAGTACTTC. Protein: CASSDLKSRVETQYF.

This clonotype was detected only once. The rearrangement joins TRBV28 to TRBJ2-7; TRBD2 is a possible D gene (6 bases). The CDR3 has 12 residues. With 2 bases removed from V and 5 bases from J, the gap between germline ends came to 7 bases. Looked up from germline, CDR1 is MDHEN and CDR2 is SYDVKM. The CDR3 coding sequence is TGTGCCAGCAGTTTAGGGGGGAACGAGCAGTACTTC. This sequence encodes CASSLGGNEQYF.

CDR3 DNA sequence: TGCAGCGTTGTAACCCTCCCCGCCGACCCTTTCAATGAGCAGTTCTTC. Amino acid sequence: CSVVTLPADPFNEQFF. The chain has TRBV29-1 and TRBJ2-1, with no clear D. The germline V gene encodes CDR1 SQVTM and CDR2 ANQGSEA. The length of the CDR3 is 16 residues. Trimming stripped 4 bases from V and 6 bases from J, with 22 bases between.

The chain combines TRBV10-3 with TRBJ1-2; weak D call: TRBD1 (6 bases). CDR1 ENHRY and CDR2 SYGVKD come from the germline V gene. V lost 3 bases and J lost 3, with 11 bases in between. This CDR3 comprises 14 residues. CDR3 in DNA: TGTGCCATCAGTGAAGGGGGGTTAGACTATGGCTACACCTTC. Translated, it gives CAISEGGLDYGYTF.

This clonotype appeared a few times. The rearrangement links TRBV19 to TRBJ2-1; 7 bases align to TRBD2. The CDR3 covers 16 residues. CDR1 is LNHDA, CDR2 SQIVND, per germline (reference sequence). J lost 4 bases, V lost 0 bases, and 6 bases had no gene match. The CDR3 here is CASSIDLSGNYNEQFF. The CDR3 DNA follows: TGTGCCAGTAGTATAGATCTAAGCGGGAATTACAATGAGCAGTTCTTC.

This clonotype was seen only a few times. The gene calls are TRBV5-1 and TRBJ2-3, with D unclear. This CDR3 is 16 amino acids long. Germline V lookup: CDR1 SGHRS, CDR2 YFSETQ. Deletions cut 1 base from V and 3 bases from J, with 15 bases between. DNA for the CDR3: TGCGCCAGCAGCTTGTCTAGTATCCGAAGGACAGATACGCAGTATTTT. It is translated as CASSLSSIRRTDTQYF.

The chain uses TRBV24-1 and TRBJ2-1; D possibly matches TRBD1 or TRBD2 (5 bases each). This CDR3 spans 15 amino acids. Germline V lookup: CDR1 KGHDR, CDR2 SFDVKD. V was clipped by 3 bases and J by 5 bases, with 13 bases between them. CDR3 nucleotide sequence: TGTGCCACCAGTGATGCCGGGACGGAACACAATGAGCAGTTCTTC. This encodes CATSDAGTEHNEQFF.

The rearrangement joins TRBV29-1 to TRBJ2-3; 11 bases fit TRBD2. CDR1 is SQVTM and CDR2 is ANQGSEA in the germline V gene. The CDR3 spans 15 residues. With V trimmed by 4 bases and J by 1 base, 4 bases remained unmatched. DNA of the CDR3: TGCAGCGTTGGCCTACTAGCGGGGGGCACAGATACGCAGTATTTT. Translating gives CSVGLLAGGTDTQYF.

V usage is TRBV6-1 and J usage is TRBJ2-6; 9 bases fit TRBD1. Trimming removed 6 bases from V and 0 bases from J; junction bases left unmatched: 6. In germline, CDR1 is MNHNS, CDR2 SASEGT. This CDR3 contains 17 residues. CDR3 bases: TGTGCCAGCAGCTCCGGGACAGGGACCTCTGGGGCCAACGTCCTGACTTTC. Translated, it gives CASSSGTGTSGANVLTF.

In this sample, this clonotype turned up once. The V gene is TRBV7-9, the J gene TRBJ2-7, with D perhaps matching TRBD1 or TRBD2 (7 bases each). Germline values: CDR1 SEHNR, CDR2 FQNEAQ (reference sequence). This CDR3 has 14 residues. V shed 5 bases and J shed 2 bases, with 13 bases lying between them. The CDR3, as DNA: TGTGCCAGCAGCCGAGCGGGACAGACCTACGAGCAGTACTTC. Translating gives CASSRAGQTYEQYF.

The chain recombines TRBV2 with TRBJ2-3, with a tentative D call TRBD2 (6 bases). The CDR3 is 16 residues long. V shed 2 bases and J shed 1 base, with 13 bases lying between them. Germline CDR1 is SNHLY and CDR2 is FYNNEI. The chain's CDR3 is CASSESYGGGTDTQYF. CDR3 bases: TGTGCCAGCAGTGAATCTTACGGCGGGGGCACAGATACGCAGTATTTT.

This clonotype was counted between two and nine times. This chain uses TRBV18 with TRBJ1-6, with D perhaps matching TRBD1 (5 bases). This CDR3 region has 15 residues. V was cut by 9 bases and J by 8 bases, with 20 bases left in between. CDR1 and CDR2 (germline): KGHSH, LQKENI. CDR3 DNA sequence: TGTGCCAGTCGCACGGGGGTAGGGACCTATTCACCCCTCCACTTT. This translates into CASRTGVGTYSPLHF.

The chain recombines TRBV4-1 with TRBJ2-7; D is unclear. The CDR3 consists of 13 residues. The V end lost 1 base, the J end lost 6 bases, and 10 bases lay between the germline ends. CDR1 is MGHRA, CDR2 YSYEKL, per germline. Written as DNA, the CDR3 is TGCGCCAGCAGCCAAGGGTTGGTGGGCGAGCAGTACTTC. It yields the protein CASSQGLVGEQYF.

The table lists this clonotype with many counts. CDR3 sequence (DNA): TGCAGTGCTAGTTTTGGCGGCGTCCGAGCTACAGCCGGGGAGCTGTTTTTT. Translated, it gives CSASFGGVRATAGELFF. This chain connects TRBV20-1 to TRBJ2-2, with D uncertain. Germline CDR1 is DFQATT and CDR2 is SNEGSKA (reference sequence). V shed 3 bases and J shed 6 bases, with 23 bases lying between them. The CDR3 runs to 17 residues.

This chain connects TRBV10-1 to TRBJ2-5; 9 positions match TRBD1. Germline trimming cut 5 bases from V and 0 bases from J; bases unmatched to any gene: 10. The CDR3 runs 17 residues. Germline V gene data show CDR1 as WNHNN and CDR2 as SYGVQD (reference sequence). CDR3: CASSPGQGRGYQETQYF. The CDR3 coding sequence is TGCGCCAGCAGTCCGGGACAGGGAAGAGGGTACCAAGAGACCCAGTACTTC.

Only a few counts were recorded for this clonotype. V gene TRBV27 combines with J gene TRBJ1-2; 10 bases are a match to TRBD1. This CDR3 contains 14 residues. The V and J ends lost 6 bases and 4 bases, in that order; junction bases with no gene match: 5. Germline assignment: CDR1 MNHEY and CDR2 SMNVEV (reference sequence). The CDR3 DNA sequence: TGTGCCAGCAGGCAGACAGGGGGCGGCTATGGCTACACCTTC. Its translation: CASRQTGGGYGYTF.

The V call is TRBV2, the J call TRBJ2-7; 7 nucleotides align to TRBD2. Germline assignment: CDR1 SNHLY and CDR2 FYNNEI. Germline trimming cut 5 bases from V and 0 bases from J; bases unmatched to any gene: 4. This CDR3 is 14 amino acids long. DNA for the CDR3: TGTGCCAGCAGTAAGGAGCGGGGCTCCTACGAGCAGTACTTC. This gives the protein CASSKERGSYEQYF.